The 32 T cell receptor beta chains below all came from one sample that was sequenced in a study of T cells in Graves' hyperthyroidism and ophthalmopathy. Researchers took RNA transcripts and amplified the TCR beta CDR3 regions from them. HTBI primers were used for first-round RT-PCR of the TCR CDR3. TCRdb reanalysed the multiplex PCR reads using MiXCR and keeps one entry per CDR3 protein. The sample lists about 350,000 distinct CDR3 sequences, over 15% occurring once. Input material: blood. The origin of the receptors is a woman in her thirties or forties with Graves' ophthalmopathy.

This clonotype was seen many times. The chain has TRBV5-1 and TRBJ1-2; 9 nucleotides line up with TRBD1. V lost 3 bases and J lost 0; bases outside the gene matches: 12. The CDR3 contains 18 residues. Germline values: CDR1 SGHRS, CDR2 YFSETQ. CDR3 nucleotides: TGCGCCAGCAGCTCGTACAGGGGGCGAGGATTCACTAACTATGGCTACACCTTC. Translated, it gives CASSSYRGRGFTNYGYTF.

There are many counts of this clonotype. V gene TRBV6-5 combines with J gene TRBJ2-5, with TRBD1 identical over 7 bases. CDR3 length: 15 amino acids. Germline trimming cut 1 base from V and 4 bases from J; bases unmatched to any gene: 6. Germline V CDR1 and CDR2: MNHEY, SVGAGI. The DNA of the CDR3 is TGTGCCAGCAGTTACTTAGGGGGCGCAGGAGAGACCCAGTACTTC. This translates into CASSYLGGAGETQYF.

This clonotype was observed many times. The chain combines TRBV12-3 or TRBV12-4 with TRBJ2-5; 7 positions agree with TRBD1. The CDR3 totals 14 residues. The trim removed 6 bases at V and 3 bases at J, leaving 7 bases unmatched. CDR3 residues: CASSLTTGKETQYF. The CDR3 DNA is TGTGCCAGCAGCCTTACGACAGGGAAAGAGACCCAGTACTTC.

This clonotype has ten or more counts. The rearrangement links TRBV7-2 to TRBJ1-5; D is perhaps TRBD1 (5 bases). The CDR3 consists of 15 residues. V lost 4 bases and J lost 4, with 14 bases in between. Germline CDR1 SGHTA, CDR2 FQGNSA. CDR3 coding DNA: TGTGCCAGCAGCTCCCCGGGAGGGGAAAATCAGCCCCAGCATTTT. Its protein is CASSSPGGENQPQHF. The full variable domain, with the rest looked up from reference TRBV7-2 and TRBJ1-5, is GAGVSQSPSNKVTEKGKDVELRCDPISGHTALYWYRQSLGQGLEFLIYFQGNSAPDKSGLPSDRFSAERTGGSVSTLTIQRTQQEDSAVYLCASSSPGGENQPQHFGDGTRLSIL.

This clonotype has a count of ten or more. This chain connects TRBV20-1 to TRBJ1-2, with a tentative D call TRBD1 (6 bases). V lost 6 bases and J 8 bases, leaving 13 bases between the germline ends. CDR1 and CDR2 (germline): DFQATT, SNEGSKA (reference sequence). The CDR3 runs to 11 residues. The CDR3 coding sequence is TGCAGTGCCCAGGGGAATGAAGGCTACACCTTC. Translated, it gives CSAQGNEGYTF.

The sample holds many counts of this clonotype. The chain recombines TRBV28 with TRBJ2-3, with TRBD2 matching over 8 bases. Germline loops: CDR1 MDHEN, CDR2 SYDVKM. Unmatched junction bases numbered 13, after V lost 4 bases and J lost 4 bases. The CDR3 runs 17 residues. CDR3 amino acids: CASSSIKTGLAPDTQYF. The CDR3 DNA reads TGTGCCAGCAGTTCTATTAAAACAGGACTAGCACCAGATACGCAGTATTTT. Looking up the rest from reference TRBV28 and TRBJ2-3 gives the full variable domain: DVKVTQSSRYLVKRTGEKVFLECVQDMDHENMFWYRQDPGLGLRLIYFSYDVKMKEKGDIPEGYSVSREKKERFSLILESASTNQTSMYLCASSSIKTGLAPDTQYFGPGTRLTVL.

This clonotype appeared many times. The rearrangement links TRBV5-4 to TRBJ2-7, with D tentatively TRBD2 (6 bases). The CDR3 runs to 13 residues. Germline loops: CDR1 SGHNT, CDR2 YYREEE (reference sequence). Deletions cut 0 bases from V and 5 bases from J, with 9 bases between. This chain's CDR3 is CASSLAAGNEQYF. The CDR3, as DNA: TGTGCCAGCAGCTTGGCGGCGGGAAACGAGCAGTACTTC.

The CDR3 here is CASSPRTHTEAFF. The CDR3, as DNA: TGTGCCAGCAGTCCAAGGACGCACACTGAAGCTTTCTTT. This rearrangement joins TRBV2 to TRBJ1-1; D gene uncertain. This CDR3 spans 13 amino acids. V gave up 5 bases and J gave up 3 bases, with 10 bases separating them. Germline CDR1 is SNHLY and CDR2 is FYNNEI. Filled out from reference TRBV2 and TRBJ1-1, the complete variable domain reads EPEVTQTPSHQVTQMGQEVILRCVPISNHLYFYWYRQILGQKVEFLVSFYNNEISEKSEIFDDQFSVERPDGSNFTLKIRSTKLEDSAMYFCASSPRTHTEAFFGQGTRLTVV.

This clonotype was seen at least ten times. The chain recombines TRBV6-1 with TRBJ1-1, with no clear D. The ends were cut back, 7 bases at V and 4 bases at J, with 13 bases in the middle. CDR1 and CDR2 (germline): MNHNS, SASEGT. This CDR3 contains 13 residues. The CDR3 DNA reads TGTGCCAGCACCCGAAGCGTTGGCACTGAAGCTTTCTTT. It yields the protein CASTRSVGTEAFF.

V usage is TRBV27 and J usage is TRBJ2-7; 12 bases align to TRBD2. The CDR3 extends over 15 amino acids. The junction had 9 bases not matched to a gene; V was cut back by 5 bases and J by 7 bases. CDR1 is MNHEY and CDR2 is SMNVEV in the germline V gene (reference sequence). The CDR3 DNA sequence: TGTGCCAGCAGTCCCTGGACTAGCGGGACGGAAGAGCAGTACTTC. Translation gives CASSPWTSGTEEQYF.

This clonotype was observed many times. The V call is TRBV11-2, the J call TRBJ1-1; weak D call: TRBD1 (5 bases). This CDR3 contains 13 residues. V lost 5 bases to trimming and J lost 8 bases, with 15 bases between them. Germline assignment: CDR1 SGHAT and CDR2 FQNNGV. CDR3 bases: TGTGCCAGCAGCCTGGGGTCACAGGAAGAAGCTTTCTTT. It yields the protein CASSLGSQEEAFF.

At least ten counts were recorded for this clonotype. The chain carries TRBV30 and TRBJ2-5; 10 bases map to TRBD1. The CDR3 has 16 residues. The J segment lost 5 bases and the V segment lost 6 bases, leaving 15 bases of the junction unmatched. Germline assignment: CDR1 GTSNPN and CDR2 SVGIG (reference sequence). The CDR3 DNA reads as TGTGCCTGCAATGGGGGTGACAGGGGGCTTAGGGAGACCCAGTACTTC. This translates into CACNGGDRGLRETQYF.

This clonotype was counted ten times or more. The chain is built from TRBV7-2 and TRBJ2-7; 10 bases align to TRBD2. The CDR3 has 15 amino acids. CDR1 SGHTA and CDR2 FQGNSA come from the germline V gene. The J segment lost 4 bases and the V segment lost 5 bases, leaving 8 bases of the junction unmatched. CDR3 in DNA: TGTGCCAGCAGCGATCCGGGACTAGCGCTATACGAGCAGTACTTC. It translates to CASSDPGLALYEQYF.

The sample holds many counts of this clonotype. The chain recombines TRBV28 with TRBJ1-2, with D possibly matching TRBD1 (5 bases). Between the trimmed V and J ends, which lost 6 bases and 3 bases, there was a span of 11 bases. From germline, CDR1 is MDHEN and CDR2 SYDVKM. The CDR3 has 13 residues. The CDR3 sequence is CASSSTGYYGYTF. CDR3 DNA: TGTGCCAGCAGCTCTACAGGCTACTATGGCTACACCTTC.

In this sample, this clonotype turned up many times. This chain joins TRBV6-5 and TRBJ2-7; D may be TRBD2 (5 bases). Looked up from germline, CDR1 is MNHEY and CDR2 is SVGAGI. The V and J ends lost 5 bases and 7 bases respectively, with 12 bases between them. The CDR3 loop spans 12 amino acids. Written as DNA, the CDR3 is TGTGCCAGCAGTCACCTCCCGGGAGAGCAGTACTTC. Its protein product is CASSHLPGEQYF.

This clonotype came up many times. V gene TRBV15 combines with J gene TRBJ2-2, with TRBD2 identical over 7 bases. CDR1 and CDR2 from the germline V gene are LNHNV and YYDKDF (reference sequence). V lost 5 bases to trimming and J lost 1 base; unmatched junction nucleotides: 13. The CDR3 loop spans 18 amino acids. The CDR3 region is CATSGSSGGRVNTGELFF. The DNA of the CDR3 is TGTGCCACCAGCGGCTCTAGCGGTGGGAGGGTGAACACCGGGGAGCTGTTTTTT.

The chain recombines TRBV24-1 with TRBJ1-5, with 12 positions matching TRBD1. Germline-derived CDR1 and CDR2 are KGHDR and SFDVKD. The CDR3 consists of 16 residues. V lost 4 bases to trimming and J lost 11 bases; unmatched junction nucleotides: 11. CDR3 amino acids: CATSEPGTGGERSQHF. The CDR3 DNA reads as TGTGCCACCAGTGAACCCGGGACAGGGGGCGAAAGGTCCCAGCATTTT.

This clonotype was seen repeatedly, ten times or more. V and J are TRBV28 and TRBJ2-4; D not resolved. The V gene's germline CDR1 is MDHEN and CDR2 SYDVKM. The CDR3 loop spans 11 amino acids. V was shortened by 2 bases and J by 15 bases, with 11 bases between the two germline ends. The CDR3 region is CASSLDWVRYF. The CDR3 coding sequence is TGTGCCAGCAGTTTAGATTGGGTTAGGTACTTC. Looking up the rest from reference TRBV28 and TRBJ2-4 gives the full variable domain: DVKVTQSSRYLVKRTGEKVFLECVQDMDHENMFWYRQDPGLGLRLIYFSYDVKMKEKGDIPEGYSVSREKKERFSLILESASTNQTSMYLCASSLDWVRYFGAGTRLSVL.

This clonotype was counted only a few times. A read error may be the cause here, since a much bigger clone is one base away. The chain is built from TRBV3-1 and TRBJ2-5, with a weak D call TRBD1 (6 bases). The CDR3 covers 17 residues. CDR1 is LGHDT, CDR2 YNNKEL, per germline (reference sequence). DNA of the CDR3: TGTGCCAGCAGCCAATCCGTCTTAAGGGACATACAAGAGACCCCGTACTTC. Translated: CASSQSVLRDIQETPYF.

This clonotype has ten or more counts. The genes are TRBV29-1 and TRBJ2-7; TRBD2 matches at 8 bases. The CDR3 contains 14 residues. Per germline, CDR1 SQVTM and CDR2 ANQGSEA. V shed 3 bases, J shed 2 bases, and the junction held 6 bases outside the gene matches. This CDR3 reads CSVDSSGPPYEQYF. The CDR3, as DNA: TGCAGCGTTGATTCTAGCGGGCCTCCCTACGAGCAGTACTTC.

In its sample, this clonotype was seen a few times. The chain has TRBV12-3 or TRBV12-4 and TRBJ1-1; D possibly corresponds to TRBD1 (6 bases). The CDR3 length is 14 residues. Trimming removed 7 bases at V and 5 bases at J, with 17 bases between. The CDR3 bases are TGTGCCAGCAACGCCGAGGGGGGATGGACTGAAGCTTTCTTT. Translation: CASNAEGGWTEAFF.

This clonotype was seen many times. The DNA for the CDR3 is TGTGCCAGCAGCTTAGAGGCGACAGGGGGTCGGAGGGATGGCTACACCTTC. This sequence encodes CASSLEATGGRRDGYTF. The gene calls are TRBV11-2 and TRBJ1-2; 9 bases agree with TRBD1. The V and J ends lost 0 bases and 6 bases, in that order; junction bases with no gene match: 11. Germline loops: CDR1 SGHAT, CDR2 FQNNGV. The CDR3 extends over 17 amino acids.

This clonotype has a count of ten or more. A much larger clone is a single base away; this may be a read error. J is TRBJ2-7 and V is TRBV27, with 7 nucleotides matching TRBD2. This CDR3 region has 16 residues. Germline V gene data show CDR1 as MNHEY and CDR2 as SMNVEV (reference sequence). V lost 1 base, J lost 2 bases, and 8 bases stayed unmatched. The CDR3: CASSLFVGGSPYEQYF. The CDR3 DNA reads as TGTGCCAGCAGTTTATTTGTTGGCGGGAGCCCCTACGAGCAGTACTTC.

The chain is built from TRBV7-9 and TRBJ2-2; D gene unclear. The CDR3 spans 14 residues. CDR1 SEHNR and CDR2 FQNEAQ come from the germline V gene (reference sequence). Trimming removed 0 bases at V and 3 bases at J, with 5 bases between. The CDR3 DNA is TGTGCCAGCAGCTTAGCGCCGTACACCGGGGAGCTGTTTTTT. It codes for CASSLAPYTGELFF. Drawing the rest from reference TRBV7-9 and TRBJ2-2, the complete variable domain is DTGVSQNPRHKITKRGQNVTFRCDPISEHNRLYWYRQTLGQGPEFLTYFQNEAQLEKSRLLSDRFSAERPKGSFSTLEIQRTEQGDSAMYLCASSLAPYTGELFFGEGSRLTVL.

This clonotype was found many times. This chain uses TRBV30 with TRBJ2-2; 9 bases map to TRBD2. Germline CDR1 is GTSNPN and CDR2 is SVGIG (reference sequence). The trim removed 0 bases at V and 6 bases at J, leaving 8 bases unmatched. The CDR3 loop spans 16 amino acids. CDR3 sequence: CAWSVLAGGPSGELFF. The CDR3 DNA reads as TGTGCCTGGAGTGTACTGGCGGGAGGGCCCTCCGGGGAGCTGTTTTTT.

At least ten counts were recorded for this clonotype. V gene TRBV6-1 combines with J gene TRBJ1-5; 8 bases match TRBD1. The length of the CDR3 is 14 residues. After removal of 6 bases from V and 4 bases from J, the junction contained 5 bases not matched to a gene. Germline-derived CDR1 and CDR2 are MNHNS and SASEGT. CDR3 sequence (DNA): TGTGCCAGCAGACGGACAGGGCTGAATCAGCCCCAGCATTTT. Its translation is CASRRTGLNQPQHF.

The chain has TRBV4-2 and TRBJ2-7, with 11 bases lining up with TRBD2. Unmatched junction bases numbered 8, after V lost 1 base and J lost 6 bases. Per the germline V gene, CDR1 is LGHNA and CDR2 is YNFKEQ. The length of the CDR3 is 16 residues. The CDR3 here is CASSQGTGTSGAEQYF. In DNA, the CDR3 is TGTGCCAGCAGCCAAGGAACCGGGACTAGCGGAGCCGAGCAGTACTTC.

The chain carries TRBV20-1 and TRBJ1-3; 11 bases match TRBD1. Germline lookup yields CDR1 DFQATT and CDR2 SNEGSKA (reference sequence). The CDR3 is 15 amino acids. The trim removed 0 bases at V and 8 bases at J, leaving 6 bases unmatched. DNA of the CDR3: TGCAGTGCTAGAGACCGGGACAGGGGGTCGGACACCATATATTTT. Translating gives CSARDRDRGSDTIYF.

This clonotype was counted at least ten times. A much larger clone sits a single nucleotide away, making a read error possible. The gene calls are TRBV28 and TRBJ2-7, with 10 bases lining up with TRBD2. Germline loops: CDR1 MDHEN, CDR2 SYDVKM. The CDR3 totals 15 residues. Trimming removed 6 bases from V and 3 bases from J; junction bases left unmatched: 8. The CDR3 protein is CASSPLGLARYEQYF. The CDR3 DNA reads as TGTGCCAGCAGCCCGCTGGGACTAGCGCGCTACGAGCAGTACTTC.

This clonotype has ten or more counts. The V and J genes are TRBV12-3 or TRBV12-4 and TRBJ2-7; possible D gene TRBD1, 6 bases. Trimming took 3 bases from V and 7 from J, leaving 13 bases between them. This CDR3 has 13 residues. CDR3 residues: CASSLLGAEEQYF. The CDR3 DNA reads TGTGCCAGCAGTTTGTTGGGGGCGGAGGAGCAGTACTTC.

This rearrangement joins TRBV7-9 to TRBJ2-2; the match to TRBD1 covers 8 bases. The germline CDR1 and CDR2 sequences are SEHNR and FQNEAQ (reference sequence). Trimming removed 5 bases from V and 4 bases from J; junction bases left unmatched: 3. The CDR3 loop spans 14 amino acids. CDR3 nucleotide sequence: TGTGCCAGCAGCCCACAGGGGGGCACCGGGGAGCTGTTTTTT. As protein: CASSPQGGTGELFF.

The chain joins TRBV6-1 to TRBJ2-7, with a weak D call TRBD1 (6 bases). Germline CDR1 is MNHNS and CDR2 is SASEGT. V dropped 6 bases and J dropped 5 bases, with 8 bases sitting between them. CDR3 length equals 11 residues. CDR3 in amino acids: CASRRQDEQYF. The CDR3 DNA reads as TGTGCCAGCAGACGACAGGACGAGCAGTACTTC.